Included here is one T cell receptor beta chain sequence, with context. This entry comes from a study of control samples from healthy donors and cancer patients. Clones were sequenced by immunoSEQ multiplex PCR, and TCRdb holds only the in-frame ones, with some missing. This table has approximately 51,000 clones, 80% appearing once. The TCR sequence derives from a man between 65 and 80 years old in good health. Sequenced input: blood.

CDR3 loop: CASSLFGGKEQYF. The CDR3 DNA is TGTGCCAGCAGTTTATTTGGCGGGAAGGAGCAGTACTTC. The chain carries TRBV27 and TRBJ2-7, with D possibly matching TRBD2 (6 bases). Germline lookup yields CDR1 MNHEY and CDR2 SMNVEV (reference sequence). V lost 1 base, J lost 7 bases, and 11 bases lay in between. The CDR3 is made up of 13 amino acids.